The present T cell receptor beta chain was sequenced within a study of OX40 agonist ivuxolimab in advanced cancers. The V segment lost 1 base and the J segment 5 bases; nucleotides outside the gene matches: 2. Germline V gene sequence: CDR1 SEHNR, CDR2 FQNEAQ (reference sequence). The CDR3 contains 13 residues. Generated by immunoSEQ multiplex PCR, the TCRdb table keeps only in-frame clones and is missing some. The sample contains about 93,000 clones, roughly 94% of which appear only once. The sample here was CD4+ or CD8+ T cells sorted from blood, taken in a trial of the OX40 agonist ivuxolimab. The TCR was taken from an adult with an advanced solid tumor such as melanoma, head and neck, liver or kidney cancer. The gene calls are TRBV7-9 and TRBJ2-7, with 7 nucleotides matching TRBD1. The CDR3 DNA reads TGTGCCAGCAGCTTAGGACAGGGTGACGAGCAGTACTTC. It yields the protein CASSLGQGDEQYF. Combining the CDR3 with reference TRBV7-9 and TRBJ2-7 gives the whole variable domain DTGVSQNPRHKITKRGQNVTFRCDPISEHNRLYWYRQTLGQGPEFLTYFQNEAQLEKSRLLSDRFSAERPKGSFSTLEIQRTEQGDSAMYLCASSLGQGDEQYFGPGTRLTVT.